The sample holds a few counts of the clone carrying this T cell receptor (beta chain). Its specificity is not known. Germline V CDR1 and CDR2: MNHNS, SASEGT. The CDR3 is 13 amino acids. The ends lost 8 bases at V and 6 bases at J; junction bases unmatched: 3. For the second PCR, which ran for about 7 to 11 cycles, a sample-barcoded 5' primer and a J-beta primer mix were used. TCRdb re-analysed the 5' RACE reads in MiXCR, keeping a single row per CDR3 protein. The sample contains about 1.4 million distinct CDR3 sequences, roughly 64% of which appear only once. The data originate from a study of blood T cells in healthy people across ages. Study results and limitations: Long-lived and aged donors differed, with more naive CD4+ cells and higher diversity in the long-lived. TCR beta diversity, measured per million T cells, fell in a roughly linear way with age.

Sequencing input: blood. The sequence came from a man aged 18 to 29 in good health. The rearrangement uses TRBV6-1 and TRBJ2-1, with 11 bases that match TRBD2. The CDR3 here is CASASGRTNEQFF. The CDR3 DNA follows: TGTGCCAGCGCTAGCGGGAGGACCAATGAGCAGTTCTTC.